This T cell receptor beta chain is drawn from a study of somatic mutations in cytotoxic T cells in rheumatoid arthritis. Study-level points and caveats: Among rheumatoid arthritis patients and age-matched healthy controls, CD8+ T-cell clonality was not significantly different.

The method was immunoSEQ multiplex PCR; TCRdb's version includes in-frame clones alone and lacks a portion of them. The sample records approximately 16,000 clones, roughly 74% being singletons. Positive magnetic bead selection was used to isolate CD4+ and CD8+ cells; purity was checked by flow cytometry. This clone was counted a single time. Its antigen is currently unknown. This CDR3 has 14 amino acids. CDR1 is SGHNT and CDR2 is YENEEA in the germline V gene. Trimming shortened V by 5 bases and J by 9 bases, and 14 bases separated the two germline ends. The sequence was obtained from an adult with rheumatoid arthritis. The sequencing input was CD8+ T cells sorted from blood. The V gene is TRBV11-3, the J gene TRBJ1-6; D possibly corresponds to TRBD1 (6 bases). The CDR3: CASSEQGLRSPLHF. In DNA form, the CDR3 reads TGTGCCAGCAGCGAGCAGGGGCTGCGTTCACCCCTCCACTTT.